This TCR beta chain came from a study of shared clonotypes between healthy human individuals. General observations from the study: Rarefaction indicated that sorted-subset sequencing remained incomplete although depth was large.

Comments on this clone: Antigen specificity is unknown.

There were only Caucasian adults among the donors, and all lived in Nashville, Tennessee. The CDR3 has 13 residues. With 1 base clipped from V and 9 bases from J, the junction kept 6 bases outside the gene matches. Germline values: CDR1 SGHDT, CDR2 YYEEEE. The assay ran at deep level. Generated by immunoSEQ multiplex PCR, the TCRdb table keeps only in-frame clones and is missing some. The sample consists of about 2.3 million clones, around 93% of them appearing once. The specimen was naive CD4+ T cells from PBMCs. Noted subset: CD45RA+ positively selected. The chain joins TRBV5-6 to TRBJ2-5, with 7 bases identical to TRBD1. This TCR came from a man aged 18 to 30 in good health. Some clones in this sample may be carry-over from other donors' samples. The CDR3 sequence: CASSLPGTVSQYF. CDR3 in DNA: TGTGCCAGCAGCTTGCCCGGGACAGTCTCCCAGTACTTC.